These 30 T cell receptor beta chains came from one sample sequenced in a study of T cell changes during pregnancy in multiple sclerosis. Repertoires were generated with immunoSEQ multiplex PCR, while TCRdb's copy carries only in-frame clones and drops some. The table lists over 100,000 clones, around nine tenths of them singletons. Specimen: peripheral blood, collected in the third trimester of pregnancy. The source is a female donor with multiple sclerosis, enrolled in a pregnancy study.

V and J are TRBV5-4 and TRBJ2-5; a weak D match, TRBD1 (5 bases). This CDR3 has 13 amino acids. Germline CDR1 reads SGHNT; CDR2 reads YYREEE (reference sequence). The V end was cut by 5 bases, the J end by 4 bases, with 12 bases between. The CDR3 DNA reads TGTGCCAGCAGGATGAAAGGGGTAGAGACCCAGTACTTC. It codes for CASRMKGVETQYF. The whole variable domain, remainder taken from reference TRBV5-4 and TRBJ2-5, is ETGVTQSPTHLIKTRGQQVTLRCSSQSGHNTVSWYQQALGQGPQFIFQYYREEENGRGNFPPRFSGLQFPNYSSELNVNALELDDSALYLCASRMKGVETQYFGPGTRLLVL.

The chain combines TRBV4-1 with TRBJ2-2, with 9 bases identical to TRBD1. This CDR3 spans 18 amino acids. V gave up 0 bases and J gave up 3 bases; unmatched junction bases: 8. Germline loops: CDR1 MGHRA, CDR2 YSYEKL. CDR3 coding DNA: TGCGCCAGCAGCCAAGATCGGGACAGGGTCCTCTACACCGGGGAGCTGTTTTTT. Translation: CASSQDRDRVLYTGELFF.

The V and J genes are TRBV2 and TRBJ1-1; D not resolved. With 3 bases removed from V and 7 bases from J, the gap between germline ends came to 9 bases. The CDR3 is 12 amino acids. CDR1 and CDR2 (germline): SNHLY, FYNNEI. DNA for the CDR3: TGTGCCAGCAGTGAGAGGTCGAATGAAGCTTTCTTT. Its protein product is CASSERSNEAFF.

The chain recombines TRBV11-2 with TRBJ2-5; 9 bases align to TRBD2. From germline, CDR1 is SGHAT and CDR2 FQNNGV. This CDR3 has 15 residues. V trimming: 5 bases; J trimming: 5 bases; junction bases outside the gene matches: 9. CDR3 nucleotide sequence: TGTGCCAGCAGCGTTTCTAGCGGGAAGGGGGAGACCCAGTACTTC. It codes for CASSVSSGKGETQYF.

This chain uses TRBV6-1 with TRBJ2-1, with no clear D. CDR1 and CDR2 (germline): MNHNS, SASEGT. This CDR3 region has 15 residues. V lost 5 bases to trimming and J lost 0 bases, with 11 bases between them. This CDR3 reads CASSHEASSYNEQFF. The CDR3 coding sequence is TGTGCCAGCAGTCACGAGGCGAGCTCCTACAATGAGCAGTTCTTC.

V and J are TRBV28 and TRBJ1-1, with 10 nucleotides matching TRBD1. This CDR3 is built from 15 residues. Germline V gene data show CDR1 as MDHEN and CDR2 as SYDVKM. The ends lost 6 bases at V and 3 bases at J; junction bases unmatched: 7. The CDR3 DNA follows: TGTGCCAGCAGCCTGACGGGACAGGGGTACACTGAAGCTTTCTTT. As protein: CASSLTGQGYTEAFF. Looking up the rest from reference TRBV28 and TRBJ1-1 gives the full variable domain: DVKVTQSSRYLVKRTGEKVFLECVQDMDHENMFWYRQDPGLGLRLIYFSYDVKMKEKGDIPEGYSVSREKKERFSLILESASTNQTSMYLCASSLTGQGYTEAFFGQGTRLTVV.

The DNA for the CDR3 is TGTGCCAGCAGCCAGGCGACTAGCGGGAGATATAGAGATACGCAGTATTTT. It translates to CASSQATSGRYRDTQYF. This chain uses TRBV28 with TRBJ2-3, with 12 bases that match TRBD2. The junction had 12 bases not matched to a gene; V was cut back by 6 bases and J by 5 bases. Per the germline V gene, CDR1 is MDHEN and CDR2 is SYDVKM. CDR3 length: 17 amino acids.

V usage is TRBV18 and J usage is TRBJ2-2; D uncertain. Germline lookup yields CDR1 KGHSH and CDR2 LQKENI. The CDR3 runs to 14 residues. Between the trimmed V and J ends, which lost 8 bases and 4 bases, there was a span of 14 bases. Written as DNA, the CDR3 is TGTGCCAGCCGCGGCAGCGTGGGCACCGGGGAGCTGTTTTTT. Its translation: CASRGSVGTGELFF.

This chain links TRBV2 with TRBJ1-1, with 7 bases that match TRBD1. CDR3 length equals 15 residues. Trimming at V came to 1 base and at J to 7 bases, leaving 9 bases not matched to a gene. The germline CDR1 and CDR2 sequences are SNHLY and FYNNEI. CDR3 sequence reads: CASSEEGAQRSEAFF. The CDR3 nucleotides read TGTGCCAGCAGTGAAGAGGGGGCGCAAAGAAGTGAAGCTTTCTTT.

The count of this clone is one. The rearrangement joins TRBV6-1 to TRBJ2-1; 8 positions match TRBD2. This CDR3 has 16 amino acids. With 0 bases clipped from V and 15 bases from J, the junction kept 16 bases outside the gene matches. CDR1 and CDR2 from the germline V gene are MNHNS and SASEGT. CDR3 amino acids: CASSEALRGGDLKRFF. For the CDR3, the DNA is TGTGCCAGCAGTGAAGCCCTTCGGGGGGGGGACCTCAAACGGTTCTTC.

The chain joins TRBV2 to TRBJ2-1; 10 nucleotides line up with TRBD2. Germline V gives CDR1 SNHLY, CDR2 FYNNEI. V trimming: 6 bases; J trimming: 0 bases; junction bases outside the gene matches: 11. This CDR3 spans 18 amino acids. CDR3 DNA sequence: TGTGCCAGCAGAGATGGGGCTAGCGGGGGAGCCTCCTACAATGAGCAGTTCTTC. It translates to CASRDGASGGASYNEQFF. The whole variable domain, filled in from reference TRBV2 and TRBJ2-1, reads EPEVTQTPSHQVTQMGQEVILRCVPISNHLYFYWYRQILGQKVEFLVSFYNNEISEKSEIFDDQFSVERPDGSNFTLKIRSTKLEDSAMYFCASRDGASGGASYNEQFFGPGTRLTVL.

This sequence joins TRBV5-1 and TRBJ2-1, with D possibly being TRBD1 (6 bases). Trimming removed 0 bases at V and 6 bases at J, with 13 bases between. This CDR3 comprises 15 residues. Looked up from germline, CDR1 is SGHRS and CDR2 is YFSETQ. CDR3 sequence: CASSLEPGEFNEQFF. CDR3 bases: TGCGCCAGCAGCTTGGAGCCAGGGGAATTCAATGAGCAGTTCTTC.

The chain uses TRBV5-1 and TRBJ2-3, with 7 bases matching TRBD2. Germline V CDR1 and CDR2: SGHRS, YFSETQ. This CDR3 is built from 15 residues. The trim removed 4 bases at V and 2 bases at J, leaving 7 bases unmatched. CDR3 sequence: CASSPRDYITDTQYF. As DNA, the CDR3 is TGCGCCAGCAGCCCGCGGGACTACATCACAGATACGCAGTATTTT.

CDR3 protein: CASKAGGLFGGQYF. CDR3 nucleotide sequence: TGTGCCAGCAAGGCAGGGGGTTTGTTCGGGGGGCAGTACTTC. V usage is TRBV6-5 and J usage is TRBJ2-7, with a weak D call TRBD1 (7 bases). Germline values: CDR1 MNHEY, CDR2 SVGAGI. This CDR3 comprises 14 residues. With 7 bases removed from V and 9 bases from J, the gap between germline ends came to 22 bases.

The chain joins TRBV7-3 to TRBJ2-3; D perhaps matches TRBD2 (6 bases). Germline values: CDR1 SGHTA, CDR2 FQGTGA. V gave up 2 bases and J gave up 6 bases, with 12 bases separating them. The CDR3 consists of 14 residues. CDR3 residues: CASSLQAGGDTQYF. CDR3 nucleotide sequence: TGTGCCAGCAGCTTACAAGCTGGGGGGGATACGCAGTATTTT.

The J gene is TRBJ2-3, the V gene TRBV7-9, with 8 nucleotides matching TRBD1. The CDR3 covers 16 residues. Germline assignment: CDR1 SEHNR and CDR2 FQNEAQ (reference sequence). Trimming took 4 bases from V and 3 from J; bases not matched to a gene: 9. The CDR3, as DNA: TGTGCCAGCAGCTCCGGGCCGGACAGGGTAACAGATACGCAGTATTTT. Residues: CASSSGPDRVTDTQYF.

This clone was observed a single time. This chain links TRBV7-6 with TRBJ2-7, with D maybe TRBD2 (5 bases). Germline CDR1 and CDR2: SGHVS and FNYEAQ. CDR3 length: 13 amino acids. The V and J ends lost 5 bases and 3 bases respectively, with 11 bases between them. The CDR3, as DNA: TGTGCCAGCAGCCCGGGATTAGACTACGAGCAGTACTTC. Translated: CASSPGLDYEQYF.

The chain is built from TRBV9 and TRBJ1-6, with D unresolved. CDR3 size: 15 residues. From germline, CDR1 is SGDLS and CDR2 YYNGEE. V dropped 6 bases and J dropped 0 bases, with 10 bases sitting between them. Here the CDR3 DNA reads TGTGCCAGCACCCCGGGAGACTCCTATAATTCACCCCTCCACTTT. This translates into CASTPGDSYNSPLHF.

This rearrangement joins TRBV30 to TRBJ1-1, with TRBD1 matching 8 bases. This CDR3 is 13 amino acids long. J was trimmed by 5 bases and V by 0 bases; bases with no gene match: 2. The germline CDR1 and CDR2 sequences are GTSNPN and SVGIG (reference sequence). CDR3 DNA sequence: TGTGCCTGGAGTGTACAGGGGGAGACTGAAGCTTTCTTT. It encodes CAWSVQGETEAFF. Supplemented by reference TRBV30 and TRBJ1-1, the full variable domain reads SQTIHQWPATLVQPVGSPLSLECTVEGTSNPNLYWYRQAAGRGLQLLFYSVGIGQISSEVPQNLSASRPQDRQFILSSKKLLLSDSGFYLCAWSVQGETEAFFGQGTRLTVV.

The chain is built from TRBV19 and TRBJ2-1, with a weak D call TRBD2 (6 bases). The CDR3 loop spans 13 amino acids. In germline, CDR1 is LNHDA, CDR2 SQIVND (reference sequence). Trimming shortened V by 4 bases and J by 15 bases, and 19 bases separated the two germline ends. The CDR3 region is CASSTPPAGRMFF. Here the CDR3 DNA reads TGTGCCAGTAGTACCCCCCCGGCGGGAAGAATGTTCTTC. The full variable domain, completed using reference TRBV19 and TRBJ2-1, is DGGITQSPKYLFRKEGQNVTLSCEQNLNHDAMYWYRQDPGQGLRLIYYSQIVNDFQKGDIAEGYSVSREKKESFPLTVTSAQKNPTAFYLCASSTPPAGRMFFGPGTRLTVL.

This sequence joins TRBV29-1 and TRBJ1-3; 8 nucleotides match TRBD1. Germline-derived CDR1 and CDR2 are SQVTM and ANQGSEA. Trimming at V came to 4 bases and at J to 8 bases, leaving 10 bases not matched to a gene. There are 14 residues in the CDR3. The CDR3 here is CSVASQGAFDTIYF. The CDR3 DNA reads TGCAGCGTTGCATCGCAGGGGGCATTTGACACCATATATTTT. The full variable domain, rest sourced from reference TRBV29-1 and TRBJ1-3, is SAVISQKPSRDICQRGTSLTIQCQVDSQVTMMFWYRQQPGQSLTLIATANQGSEATYESGFVIDKFPISRPNLTFSTLTVSNMSPEDSSIYLCSVASQGAFDTIYFGEGSWLTVV.

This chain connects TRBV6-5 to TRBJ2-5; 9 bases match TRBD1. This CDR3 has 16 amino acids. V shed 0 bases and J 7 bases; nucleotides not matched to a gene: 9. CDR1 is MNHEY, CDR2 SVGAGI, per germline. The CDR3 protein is CASSYSGQGPFLTQYF. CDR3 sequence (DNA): TGTGCCAGCAGTTACTCAGGACAGGGGCCTTTTTTGACCCAGTACTTC.

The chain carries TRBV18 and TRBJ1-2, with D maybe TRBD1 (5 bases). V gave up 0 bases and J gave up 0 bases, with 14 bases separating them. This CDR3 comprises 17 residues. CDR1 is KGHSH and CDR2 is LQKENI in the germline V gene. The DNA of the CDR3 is TGTGCCAGCTCACCACCCAATCCAGGGATCACTAACTATGGCTACACCTTC. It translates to CASSPPNPGITNYGYTF.

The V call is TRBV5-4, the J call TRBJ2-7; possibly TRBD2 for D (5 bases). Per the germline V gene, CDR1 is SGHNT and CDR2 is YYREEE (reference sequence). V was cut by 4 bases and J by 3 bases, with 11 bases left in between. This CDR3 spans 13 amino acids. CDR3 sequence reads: CASSPARGYEQYF. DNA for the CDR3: TGTGCCAGCAGCCCAGCCCGGGGCTACGAGCAGTACTTC.

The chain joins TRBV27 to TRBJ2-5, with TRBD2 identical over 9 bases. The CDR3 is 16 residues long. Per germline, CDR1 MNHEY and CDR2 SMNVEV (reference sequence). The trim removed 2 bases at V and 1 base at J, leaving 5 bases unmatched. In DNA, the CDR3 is TGTGCCAGCAGTTTAACGGTAGCGGGAGCCCAAGAGACCCAGTACTTC. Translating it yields CASSLTVAGAQETQYF.

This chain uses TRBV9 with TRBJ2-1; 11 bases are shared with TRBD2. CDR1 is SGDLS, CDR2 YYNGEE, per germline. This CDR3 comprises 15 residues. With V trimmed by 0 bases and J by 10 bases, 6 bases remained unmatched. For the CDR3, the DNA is TGTGCCAGCAGCGTAGGTGGGACTAGCGGTCAGGAGCAGTTCTTC. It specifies CASSVGGTSGQEQFF. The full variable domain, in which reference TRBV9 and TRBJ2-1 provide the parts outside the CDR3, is DSGVTQTPKHLITATGQRVTLRCSPRSGDLSVYWYQQSLDQGLQFLIQYYNGEERAKGNILERFSAQQFPDLHSELNLSSLELGDSALYFCASSVGGTSGQEQFFGPGTRLTVL.

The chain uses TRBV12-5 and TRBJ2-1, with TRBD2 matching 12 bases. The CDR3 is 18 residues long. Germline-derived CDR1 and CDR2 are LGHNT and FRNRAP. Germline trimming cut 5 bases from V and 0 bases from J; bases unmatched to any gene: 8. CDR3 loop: CASGPWTSGILSYNEQFF. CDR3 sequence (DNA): TGTGCTAGTGGTCCCTGGACTAGCGGGATACTCTCCTACAATGAGCAGTTCTTC.

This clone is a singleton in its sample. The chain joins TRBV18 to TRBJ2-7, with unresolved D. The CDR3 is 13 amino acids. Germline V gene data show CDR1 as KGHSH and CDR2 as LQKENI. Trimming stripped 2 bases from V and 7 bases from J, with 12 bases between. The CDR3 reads CASSPVVYGEQYF. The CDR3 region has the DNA TGTGCCAGCTCACCAGTAGTTTACGGGGAGCAGTACTTC.

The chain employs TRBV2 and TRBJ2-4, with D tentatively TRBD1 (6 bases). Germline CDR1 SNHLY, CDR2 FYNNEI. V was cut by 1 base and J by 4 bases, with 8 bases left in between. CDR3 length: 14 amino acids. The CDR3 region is CASSEGRGKNIQYF. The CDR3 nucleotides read TGTGCCAGCAGTGAAGGCAGGGGTAAAAACATTCAGTACTTC.

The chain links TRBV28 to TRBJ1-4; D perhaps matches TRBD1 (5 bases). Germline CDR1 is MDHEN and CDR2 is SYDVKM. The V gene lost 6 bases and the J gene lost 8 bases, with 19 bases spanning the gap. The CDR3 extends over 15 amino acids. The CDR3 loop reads CASSRTGGIREKLFF. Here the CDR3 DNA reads TGTGCCAGCAGCCGTACCGGGGGGATAAGGGAAAAACTGTTTTTT.